This T cell receptor (beta chain) was identified during a study of blood T cell repertoires in COVID-19. In the authors' methods: Reference gene primer amplification yielded estimated nucleated cell counts. Sequencing was performed with immunoSEQ multiplex PCR; in TCRdb, only in-frame clones are kept and a portion is missing. V and J calls and clone size are those listed in that table; D and trimming were worked out from the DNA. The sample has 150,000 to 180,000 clones, approximately 85% seen once. The sequence was obtained from a man between 60 and 75 years old with COVID-19, enrolled during active disease. Sample: peripheral blood.

The CDR3 region is CASSNRVAQPQHF. CDR3 bases: TGTGCCAGTTCAAACAGGGTGGCTCAGCCCCAGCATTTT. The chain combines TRBV19 with TRBJ1-5; a possible D gene is TRBD1 (6 bases). The CDR3 length is 13 residues. CDR1 is LNHDA and CDR2 is SQIVND in the germline V gene (reference sequence). V lost 8 bases and J 6 bases, leaving 14 bases between the germline ends.